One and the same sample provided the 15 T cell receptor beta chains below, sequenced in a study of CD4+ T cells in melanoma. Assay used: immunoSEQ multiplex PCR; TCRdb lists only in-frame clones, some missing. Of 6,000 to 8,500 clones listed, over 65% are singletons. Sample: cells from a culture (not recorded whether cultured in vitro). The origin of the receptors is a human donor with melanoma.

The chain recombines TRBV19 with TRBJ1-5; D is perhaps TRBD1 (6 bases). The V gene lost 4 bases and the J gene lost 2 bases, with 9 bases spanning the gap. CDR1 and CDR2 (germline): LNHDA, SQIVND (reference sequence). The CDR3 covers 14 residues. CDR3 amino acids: CASSTRTGNQPQHF. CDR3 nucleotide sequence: TGTGCCAGTAGTACCCGGACAGGCAATCAGCCCCAGCATTTT.

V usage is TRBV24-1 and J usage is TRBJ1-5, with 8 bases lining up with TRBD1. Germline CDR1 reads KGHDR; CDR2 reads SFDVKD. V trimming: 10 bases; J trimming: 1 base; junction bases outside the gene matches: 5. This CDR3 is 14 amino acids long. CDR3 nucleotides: TGTGCCACAGCTGGACAGGGCAGCAATCAGCCCCAGCATTTT. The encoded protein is CATAGQGSNQPQHF.

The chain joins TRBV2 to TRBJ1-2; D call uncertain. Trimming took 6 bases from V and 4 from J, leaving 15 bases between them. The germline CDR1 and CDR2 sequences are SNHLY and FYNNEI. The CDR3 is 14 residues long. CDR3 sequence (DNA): TGTGCCAGCAGGACGCAAGTGGTTGGCTATGGCTACACCTTC. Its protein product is CASRTQVVGYGYTF.

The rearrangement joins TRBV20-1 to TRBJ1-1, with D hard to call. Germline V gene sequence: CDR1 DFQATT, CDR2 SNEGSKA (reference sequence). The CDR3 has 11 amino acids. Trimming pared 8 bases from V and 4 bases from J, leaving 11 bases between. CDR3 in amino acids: CSFFSGTEAFF. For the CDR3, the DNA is TGCAGTTTTTTTAGCGGCACTGAAGCTTTCTTT.

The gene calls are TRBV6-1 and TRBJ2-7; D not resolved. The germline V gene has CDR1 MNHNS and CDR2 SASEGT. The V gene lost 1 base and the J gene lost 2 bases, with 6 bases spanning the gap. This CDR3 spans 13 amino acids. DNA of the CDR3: TGTGCCAGCAGTGAAGATCCCGCCTACGAGCAGTACTTC. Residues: CASSEDPAYEQYF.

The CDR3 DNA is TGTGCCAGCAAGGTCGGAGGGGACCAAGAGACCCAGTACTTC. Its protein product is CASKVGGDQETQYF. The chain joins TRBV3-1 (or the pseudogene TRBV3-2) to TRBJ2-5; tentative D call: TRBD2 (6 bases). V was pared by 7 bases and J by 0 bases, with 12 bases between. The V gene's germline CDR1 is LGHDT and CDR2 YNNKEL (reference sequence). The CDR3 has 14 residues.

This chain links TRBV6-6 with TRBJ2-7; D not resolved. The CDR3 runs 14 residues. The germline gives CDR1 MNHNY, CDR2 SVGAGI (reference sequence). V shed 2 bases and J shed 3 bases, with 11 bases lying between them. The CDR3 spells CASSYPPESYEQYF. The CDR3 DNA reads TGTGCCAGCAGTTACCCTCCGGAAAGCTACGAGCAGTACTTC.

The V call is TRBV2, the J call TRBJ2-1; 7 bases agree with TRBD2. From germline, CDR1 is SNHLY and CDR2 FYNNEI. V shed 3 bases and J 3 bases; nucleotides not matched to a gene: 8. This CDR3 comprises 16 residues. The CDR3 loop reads CASSDVGGGYYNEQFF. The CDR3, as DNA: TGTGCCAGCAGTGATGTGGGCGGGGGATACTACAATGAGCAGTTCTTC. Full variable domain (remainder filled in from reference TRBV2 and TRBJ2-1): EPEVTQTPSHQVTQMGQEVILRCVPISNHLYFYWYRQILGQKVEFLVSFYNNEISEKSEIFDDQFSVERPDGSNFTLKIRSTKLEDSAMYFCASSDVGGGYYNEQFFGPGTRLTVL.

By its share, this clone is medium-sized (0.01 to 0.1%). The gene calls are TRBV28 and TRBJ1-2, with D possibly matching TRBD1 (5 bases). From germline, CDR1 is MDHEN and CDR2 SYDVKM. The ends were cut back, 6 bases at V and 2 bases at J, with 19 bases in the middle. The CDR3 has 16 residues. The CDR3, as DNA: TGTGCCAGCAGGAAACTCATAGGGGAACAAAACTATGGCTACACCTTC. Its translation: CASRKLIGEQNYGYTF.

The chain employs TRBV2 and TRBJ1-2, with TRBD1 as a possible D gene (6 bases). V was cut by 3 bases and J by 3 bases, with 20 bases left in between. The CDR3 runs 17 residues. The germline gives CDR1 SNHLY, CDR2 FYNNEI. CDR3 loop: CASSDPHRLTGYYGYTF. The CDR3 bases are TGTGCCAGCAGTGACCCCCACCGCTTAACAGGGTACTATGGCTACACCTTC. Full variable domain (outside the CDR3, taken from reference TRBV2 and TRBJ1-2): EPEVTQTPSHQVTQMGQEVILRCVPISNHLYFYWYRQILGQKVEFLVSFYNNEISEKSEIFDDQFSVERPDGSNFTLKIRSTKLEDSAMYFCASSDPHRLTGYYGYTFGSGTRLTVV.

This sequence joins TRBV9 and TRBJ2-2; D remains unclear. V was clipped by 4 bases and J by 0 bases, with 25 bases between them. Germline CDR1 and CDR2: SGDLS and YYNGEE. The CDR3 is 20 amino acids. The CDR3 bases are TGTGCCAGCAGCACCCCAAGGGCCACGACCGCTCGCCCGAACACCGGGGAGCTGTTTTTT. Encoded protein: CASSTPRATTARPNTGELFF.

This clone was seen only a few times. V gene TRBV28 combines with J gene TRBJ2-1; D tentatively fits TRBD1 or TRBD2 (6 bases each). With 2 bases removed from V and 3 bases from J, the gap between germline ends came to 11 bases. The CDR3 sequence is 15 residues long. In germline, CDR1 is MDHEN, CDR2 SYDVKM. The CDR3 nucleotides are TGTGCCAGCAGTTTAAGGGGGGTCATCTACAATGAGCAGTTCTTC. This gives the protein CASSLRGVIYNEQFF.

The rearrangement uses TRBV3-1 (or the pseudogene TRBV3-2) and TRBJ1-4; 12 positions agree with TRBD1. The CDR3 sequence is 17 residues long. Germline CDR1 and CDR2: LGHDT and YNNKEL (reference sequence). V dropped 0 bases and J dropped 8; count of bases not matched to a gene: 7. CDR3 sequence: CASSQDGTGGGREKLFF. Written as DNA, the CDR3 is TGTGCCAGCAGCCAAGACGGGACAGGGGGCGGGCGGGAAAAACTGTTTTTT.

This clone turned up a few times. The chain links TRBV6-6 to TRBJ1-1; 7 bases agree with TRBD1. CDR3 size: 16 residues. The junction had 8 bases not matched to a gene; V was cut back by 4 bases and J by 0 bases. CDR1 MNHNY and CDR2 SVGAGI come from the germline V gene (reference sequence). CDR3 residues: CASSLTGFGVNTEAFF. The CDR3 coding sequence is TGTGCCAGCAGTTTGACAGGGTTCGGGGTGAACACTGAAGCTTTCTTT.

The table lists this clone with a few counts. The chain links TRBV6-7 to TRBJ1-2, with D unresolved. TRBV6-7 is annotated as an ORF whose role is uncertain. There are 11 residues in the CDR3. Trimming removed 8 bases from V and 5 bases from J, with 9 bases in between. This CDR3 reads CASPGGYGYTF. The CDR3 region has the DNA TGTGCCAGCCCCGGCGGGTATGGCTACACCTTC.